The clone carrying this TCR beta chain was counted at least ten times. Its specificity is unknown. The data belong to a study of Graves' ophthalmopathy and Graves' hyperthyroidism. V gave up 2 bases and J gave up 6 bases, with 11 bases separating them. Germline values: CDR1 WNHNN, CDR2 SYGVQD (reference sequence). The CDR3 runs 13 residues. Fresh peripheral blood, about 9.3 ml, was the PBMC source. Study results and limitations: Most expanded clonotypes from thyroid (those above 0.001 frequency) were also found in blood.

The study amplified TCR beta CDR3 regions using RNA transcripts. The authors performed first-round RT-PCR with HTBI primers and then a second-round multiplex PCR. One entry per CDR3 protein, called by TCRdb with MiXCR from the multiplex PCR reads. This table has 350,000 or so distinct CDR3 sequences, roughly 17% appearing once. The chain links TRBV10-1 to TRBJ2-7, with TRBD1 as a possible D gene (6 bases). This clonotype was obtained from an adult man with Graves' ophthalmopathy. Sequenced input: peripheral blood. In DNA form, the CDR3 reads TGCGCCAGCAGTGAGACACAGGGATTCGAGCAGTACTTC. Translation: CASSETQGFEQYF.